The 2 T cell receptor beta chains below come from one sample, sequenced in a study of immune cell composition in non-small cell lung cancer. Profiled with immunoSEQ multiplex PCR; TCRdb holds only in-frame clones, not every one. The sample contains roughly 2,600 clones, 70% to 75% of which appear only once. Normal lung was taken at the farthest possible site, at least 3 cm from tumour. The specimen sequenced was non-adjacent lung tissue. All receptors derive from a human donor with non-small cell lung cancer.

This clone was counted only a few times. The gene calls are TRBV27 and TRBJ1-1; 7 bases fit TRBD1. The V and J ends lost 1 base and 2 bases, in that order; junction bases with no gene match: 13. Germline CDR1 is MNHEY and CDR2 is SMNVEV (reference sequence). The CDR3 length is 18 residues. The CDR3 sequence is CASSLFPTGLGENTEAFF. The CDR3 coding sequence is TGTGCCAGCAGTTTATTCCCGACAGGGCTAGGGGAAAACACTGAAGCTTTCTTT.

The chain has TRBV28 and TRBJ2-2, with 12 bases that match TRBD2. The CDR3 has 15 amino acids. With 6 bases clipped from V and 5 bases from J, the junction kept 4 bases outside the gene matches. The V gene's germline CDR1 is MDHEN and CDR2 SYDVKM. The CDR3 here is CASSQGTSGTGELFF. The CDR3 DNA reads as TGTGCCAGCAGCCAAGGGACTAGCGGGACCGGGGAGCTGTTTTTT.